The 22 T cell receptor beta chains given below trace back to one sample, sequenced in a study of blood T cell repertoires in COVID-19. Only in-frame clones appear in the TCRdb table, and some are missing; sequencing was by immunoSEQ multiplex PCR. Of approximately 200,000 clones detected, 65% to 90% appear once; the ten largest clones hold about 11%. Material for sequencing was PBMCs or T cells enriched from blood (not recorded which). These receptors came from a man aged 40-55 years who had recovered from COVID-19.

This chain links TRBV6-4 with TRBJ1-2; a possible D gene is TRBD1 (6 bases). Germline assignment: CDR1 MRHNA and CDR2 SNTAGT. V dropped 3 bases and J dropped 7 bases, with 12 bases sitting between them. There are 13 residues in the CDR3. CDR3 in amino acids: CASSEASGAGYTF. The CDR3 DNA reads as TGTGCCAGCAGTGAAGCGTCAGGGGCTGGCTACACCTTC.

This chain uses TRBV5-4 with TRBJ2-7; 10 bases are a match to TRBD1. Trimming at V came to 7 bases and at J to 5 bases, leaving 9 bases not matched to a gene. The CDR3 sequence is 14 residues long. Germline V CDR1 and CDR2: SGHNT, YYREEE (reference sequence). CDR3 amino acids: CASQRDRGTHEQYF. The CDR3 coding sequence is TGTGCCAGCCAGAGGGACAGGGGTACCCACGAGCAGTACTTC.

This chain connects TRBV7-8 to TRBJ2-1, with 11 bases matching TRBD1. Trimming took 8 bases from V and 5 from J; bases not matched to a gene: 20. The CDR3 consists of 19 residues. Germline V gene data show CDR1 as SGHVS and CDR2 as FQNEAQ. The CDR3 sequence: CASDKGQGAIGGYDNEQFF. The CDR3 region has the DNA TGTGCCAGCGATAAAGGACAGGGGGCTATCGGAGGGTACGACAATGAGCAGTTCTTC.

The chain is built from TRBV19 and TRBJ1-5; TRBD1 matches at 7 bases. J gave up 1 base and V 7 bases, and 10 bases lay outside the gene matches. From germline, CDR1 is LNHDA and CDR2 SQIVND (reference sequence). This CDR3 spans 16 amino acids. CDR3 loop: CASNRQGKVSNQPQHF. CDR3 in DNA: TGTGCCAGTAACAGACAGGGTAAAGTCAGCAATCAGCCCCAGCATTTT.

V and J are TRBV11-3 and TRBJ2-1, with TRBD2 matching 9 bases. Trimming removed 5 bases from V and 4 bases from J; junction bases left unmatched: 6. The V gene's germline CDR1 is SGHNT and CDR2 YENEEA. The CDR3 has 15 residues. This CDR3 is CASSPQTSGYNEQFF. The DNA of the CDR3 is TGTGCCAGCAGCCCCCAGACTAGCGGTTACAATGAGCAGTTCTTC.

The genes are TRBV7-7 and TRBJ1-1; D is unclear. The CDR3 is made up of 13 amino acids. CDR1 SSHAT and CDR2 FNYEAQ come from the germline V gene (reference sequence). V was cut by 5 bases and J by 6 bases, with 13 bases left in between. CDR3 residues: CASSPTSNAEAFF. The CDR3, as DNA: TGTGCCAGCAGCCCAACTAGCAATGCTGAAGCTTTCTTT.

The gene calls are TRBV4-1 and TRBJ2-4; 8 nucleotides line up with TRBD1. The CDR3 covers 15 residues. V shed 4 bases, J shed 5 bases, and the junction held 7 bases outside the gene matches. Germline V CDR1 and CDR2: MGHRA, YSYEKL. CDR3 nucleotide sequence: TGCGCCAGCAGCCGTATCGGGACAGGTCAAAACATTCAGTACTTC. It codes for CASSRIGTGQNIQYF.

The chain carries TRBV5-4 and TRBJ1-5; 7 bases align to TRBD1. The germline CDR1 and CDR2 sequences are SGHNT and YYREEE (reference sequence). Unmatched junction bases numbered 6, after V lost 0 bases and J lost 3 bases. The CDR3 spans 16 residues. CDR3 residues: CASSLGGQSSNQPQHF. CDR3 nucleotides: TGTGCCAGCAGCTTGGGGGGACAGAGCTCCAATCAGCCCCAGCATTTT.

This clone was seen a few times. The J gene is TRBJ1-2, the V gene TRBV18; D ambiguous. Trimming cost V 3 bases and J 8 bases, with 19 bases left between them. The CDR3 totals 15 residues. CDR1 and CDR2 from the germline V gene are KGHSH and LQKENI. CDR3 protein: CASSPDLSERLGYTF. The CDR3 bases are TGTGCCAGCTCACCCGACCTCTCCGAGCGATTGGGCTACACCTTC.

The J gene is TRBJ2-7, the V gene TRBV28; D may be TRBD2 (6 bases). Germline CDR1 is MDHEN and CDR2 is SYDVKM. Trimming cost V 7 bases and J 5 bases, with 12 bases left between them. This CDR3 is built from 12 residues. CDR3 sequence reads: CASMDGSDEQYF. Here the CDR3 DNA reads TGTGCCAGCATGGACGGGAGCGACGAGCAGTACTTC.

This rearrangement joins TRBV18 to TRBJ2-1; 12 bases are a match to TRBD2. The length of the CDR3 is 19 residues. V gave up 3 bases and J gave up 10 bases; unmatched junction bases: 19. Germline CDR1 reads KGHSH; CDR2 reads LQKENI. In DNA, the CDR3 is TGTGCCAGCTCACCGATGTCCACCCTAGCGGGAGGGGGCGGGGAGGAGCAGTTCTTC. Translated: CASSPMSTLAGGGGEEQFF.

This clone was observed once. V is TRBV7-2 and J is TRBJ1-2; D ambiguous. This CDR3 spans 17 amino acids. The V gene lost 2 bases and the J gene lost 4 bases, with 20 bases spanning the gap. Germline V lookup: CDR1 SGHTA, CDR2 FQGNSA. As DNA, the CDR3 is TGTGCCAGCAGCTTAATGACGGGAGGTAGAGGTTCCTATGGCTACACCTTC. Translated: CASSLMTGGRGSYGYTF.

The chain carries TRBV3-1 (or the pseudogene TRBV3-2) and TRBJ1-1, with D tentatively TRBD1 (5 bases). The CDR3 runs to 14 residues. CDR1 is LGHDT, CDR2 YNNKEL, per germline (reference sequence). V gave up 4 bases and J gave up 1 base, with 10 bases separating them. The CDR3 region has the DNA TGTGCCAGCAGCCTAACGGGGGGGAACACTGAAGCTTTCTTT. It encodes CASSLTGGNTEAFF.

In this sample, this clone turned up a few times. The chain has TRBV2 and TRBJ1-3; D call uncertain. Per the germline V gene, CDR1 is SNHLY and CDR2 is FYNNEI. This CDR3 contains 13 residues. Deletions cut 7 bases from V and 2 bases from J, with 9 bases between. The chain's CDR3 is CASNGDAGNTIYF. The CDR3 bases are TGTGCCAGCAACGGGGATGCTGGAAACACCATATATTTT. Supplemented by reference TRBV2 and TRBJ1-3, the full variable domain reads EPEVTQTPSHQVTQMGQEVILRCVPISNHLYFYWYRQILGQKVEFLVSFYNNEISEKSEIFDDQFSVERPDGSNFTLKIRSTKLEDSAMYFCASNGDAGNTIYFGEGSWLTVV.

The chain links TRBV6-2 or TRBV6-3 to TRBJ2-2, with 13 bases matching TRBD2. Trimming took 6 bases from V and 3 from J; bases not matched to a gene: 7. The germline V gene encodes CDR1 MNHEY and CDR2 SVGEGT. The CDR3 consists of 17 residues. The CDR3 DNA reads TGTGCCAGCAGCCGCGGACTAGCGGGAGTAGACACCGGGGAGCTGTTTTTT. Protein: CASSRGLAGVDTGELFF.

The CDR3, as DNA: TGTGCCAGTAGTACCCGTCCTAACACCGGGGAGCTGTTTTTT. Translation gives CASSTRPNTGELFF. The rearrangement links TRBV19 to TRBJ2-2; D is uncertain. V lost 4 bases and J 2 bases, leaving 8 bases between the germline ends. This CDR3 has 14 residues. CDR1 is LNHDA and CDR2 is SQIVND in the germline V gene (reference sequence).

The V call is TRBV28, the J call TRBJ1-4, with D hard to call. Looked up from germline, CDR1 is MDHEN and CDR2 is SYDVKM. There are 14 residues in the CDR3. Trimming took 9 bases from V and 7 from J, leaving 18 bases between them. CDR3 nucleotides: TGTGCCAGTGCAGAAACTACGCTGCCTGAAAAACTGTTTTTT. Amino acids: CASAETTLPEKLFF.

This chain links TRBV6-5 with TRBJ1-2; no firm D call. This CDR3 spans 15 amino acids. V lost 5 bases to trimming and J lost 4 bases, with 17 bases between them. Germline-derived CDR1 and CDR2 are MNHEY and SVGAGI. CDR3 sequence (DNA): TGTGCCAGCAGTCCTTCCGGTCGGGCGGGCTATGGCTACACCTTC. Amino acids: CASSPSGRAGYGYTF.

The chain couples TRBV4-1 to TRBJ1-2; 8 positions agree with TRBD1. This CDR3 spans 19 amino acids. CDR1 is MGHRA, CDR2 YSYEKL, per germline. Trimming removed 4 bases from V and 1 base from J; junction bases left unmatched: 17. CDR3 bases: TGCGCCAGCAGCCCGGGTGCCCAGGGGGCGCGTGTTGGTAACTATGGCTACACCTTC. This codes for CASSPGAQGARVGNYGYTF.

The chain links TRBV5-6 to TRBJ2-1, with 12 positions matching TRBD2. This CDR3 comprises 15 residues. CDR1 is SGHDT, CDR2 YYEEEE, per germline. V gave up 0 bases and J gave up 5 bases; unmatched junction bases: 0. Written as DNA, the CDR3 is TGTGCCAGCAGCTTGGGGACTAGCGGGAACAATGAGCAGTTCTTC. Its translation is CASSLGTSGNNEQFF.

The V call is TRBV2, the J call TRBJ2-1; TRBD2 is a possible D gene (6 bases). CDR3 length equals 16 residues. The germline V and J ends were trimmed by 5 bases and 8 bases, with 22 bases remaining between them. The germline gives CDR1 SNHLY, CDR2 FYNNEI. The CDR3 sequence: CASSPRELYGSDEQFF. As DNA, the CDR3 is TGTGCCAGCAGTCCCCGGGAGTTATACGGGTCAGATGAGCAGTTCTTC.

The chain combines TRBV3-1 (or the pseudogene TRBV3-2) with TRBJ2-7, with 8 bases matching TRBD1. CDR1 is LGHDT, CDR2 YNNKEL, per germline (reference sequence). This CDR3 contains 14 residues. The J segment lost 6 bases and the V segment lost 4 bases, leaving 8 bases of the junction unmatched. The CDR3 DNA reads as TGTGCCAGCAGCCTACTGACAGGGGACACCGAGCAGTACTTC. It encodes CASSLLTGDTEQYF.